This T cell receptor (beta chain) derives from a study of blood T cell repertoires in COVID-19. As for the study in general: There were acute and convalescent COVID-19 samples, and they came from the United States, Italy and Spain. Sources were T cells, B-cell-depleted T cells, or PBMCs; the material itself was cDNA or gDNA.

The authors' processing: Cell counts per sample came from amplifying reference gene primers. This table comes from immunoSEQ multiplex PCR, and its TCRdb copy is limited to in-frame clones, with some not included. V and J calls and clone size are those listed in that table; D and trimming were worked out from the DNA. The table records 100,000 to 120,000 clones, about 90% of them present only once. From germline, CDR1 is MNHNS and CDR2 SASEGT. V was clipped by 2 bases and J by 1 base, with 5 bases between them. There are 14 residues in the CDR3. The gene calls are TRBV6-1 and TRBJ2-2; D is unclear. Material: peripheral blood. This receptor was taken from a woman in her 50s with acute or convalescent COVID-19. As DNA, the CDR3 is TGTGCCAGCAGTGAAATAGAGAACACCGGGGAGCTGTTTTTT. This encodes CASSEIENTGELFF.